Listed below are T cell receptor beta chains from one sample, sequenced in a study. One entry per CDR3 protein, called by TCRdb with MiXCR from the 5' RACE reads. The sample has fewer than 60,000 distinct CDR3 sequences, about 28% seen once. Sequences were obtained from naive CD4+ T cells sorted from blood. The receptors here all came from a female donor with breast cancer. Both conserved end residues are part of each CDR3. The order of the fields is J gene, V gene, clone size, D gene, CDR3 protein, CDR3 DNA. D genes are given only for firm matches. Size values are once, few and many counts, or a class for expanded clones, and some rows have none.

>TRBJ2-5|TRBV12-3/TRBV12-4|many|NA
CASSGLQTQYF
TGTGCCAGCTCCGGACTCCAGACCCAGTACTTC
>TRBJ1-1|TRBV7-9|few|NA
CASSRELVWRTEAFF
TGTGCCAGCAGCCGGGAATTGGTGTGGCGCACTGAAGCTTTCTTT
>TRBJ2-5|TRBV20-1|few|TRBD2
CSALAGEETQYF
TGCAGTGCTCTAGCGGGGGAAGAGACCCAGTACTTC
>TRBJ2-2|TRBV9|few|NA
CASSFLPRENTGELFF
TGTGCCAGCAGCTTTCTCCCGCGGGAGAACACCGGGGAGCTGTTTTTT
>TRBJ2-7|TRBV4-1|few|TRBD2
CASSPGLAGTTYEQYF
TGCGCCAGCAGCCCGGGACTAGCGGGAACCACCTACGAGCAGTACTTC
>TRBJ2-5|TRBV7-2|NA|TRBD1
CASSLYGTEGQETQYF
TGTGCCAGCAGCCTATACGGGACAGAAGGCCAAGAGACCCAGTACTTC
>TRBJ2-3|TRBV29-1|NA|NA
CSVESNGYSTDTQYF
TGCAGCGTTGAGAGCAACGGTTACAGCACAGATACGCAGTATTTT
>TRBJ2-3|TRBV7-2|NA|NA
CASILWTTDTQYF
TGTGCCAGCATCCTATGGACCACAGATACGCAGTATTTT
>TRBJ2-1|TRBV20-1|few|NA
CSARDALGDEQFF
TGCAGTGCTAGAGATGCTCTCGGCGATGAGCAGTTCTTC
>TRBJ1-1|TRBV6-6|medium-sized|NA
CASSYHPNTEAFF
TGTGCCAGCAGTTATCACCCGAACACTGAAGCTTTCTTT
>TRBJ2-1|TRBV24-1|few|NA
CASSTGPSSYNEQFF
TGTGCCAGCTCGACAGGCCCGAGCTCCTACAATGAGCAGTTCTTC
>TRBJ2-7|TRBV29-1|medium-sized|NA
CSVERDTHSSYEQYF
TGCAGCGTTGAAAGGGACACCCATAGCTCCTACGAGCAGTACTTC
>TRBJ1-1|TRBV20-1|NA|TRBD1
CSARALSLNRGGTEAFF
TGCAGTGCTAGAGCCCTTAGTCTAAACAGGGGAGGCACTGAAGCTTTCTTT
>TRBJ1-2|TRBV5-1|few|NA
CASSSTIPARTNYGYTF
TGCGCCAGCAGCTCGACAATCCCCGCCAGGACGAACTATGGCTACACCTTC
>TRBJ1-1|TRBV27|few|NA
CASSPRVATEAFF
TGTGCCAGCAGTCCGAGGGTAGCCACTGAAGCTTTCTTT
>TRBJ2-5|TRBV3-1|few|TRBD1
CASSPGQEETQYF
TGTGCCAGCAGCCCCGGACAGGAAGAGACCCAGTACTTC
>TRBJ2-7|TRBV25-1|few|TRBD2
CASSDYGSGGYEQYF
TGTGCCAGCAGTGACTATGGTAGCGGGGGTTACGAGCAGTACTTC
>TRBJ1-5|TRBV6-6|NA|NA
CASSFGGQGQPQHF
TGTGCCAGCAGCTTCGGGGGGCAGGGTCAGCCCCAGCATTTT
>TRBJ2-5|TRBV6-6|NA|NA
CASSYPRGPGMVETQYF
TGTGCCAGCAGTTACCCTAGAGGACCCGGTATGGTGGAGACCCAGTACTTC
>TRBJ1-1|TRBV28|many|NA
CASSFRGRGDTEAFF
TGTGCCAGCAGTTTTCGAGGCAGGGGTGACACTGAAGCTTTCTTT
>TRBJ1-1|TRBV12-3/TRBV12-4|few|NA
CASSLDGVWGTEAFF
TGTGCCAGCAGTTTAGACGGGGTTTGGGGCACTGAAGCTTTCTTT
>TRBJ1-5|TRBV5-1|once|NA
CASSLEGMSQPQHF
TGCGCCAGCAGCTTGGAAGGCATGAGTCAGCCCCAGCATTTT
>TRBJ2-3|TRBV27|NA|TRBD1
CASSPDRDETDTQYF
TGTGCCAGCAGCCCGGACAGGGATGAAACAGATACGCAGTATTTT
>TRBJ2-5|TRBV12-3/TRBV12-4|few|TRBD2
CASSPGTSGSVETQYF
TGTGCCAGCAGTCCAGGGACTAGCGGGAGTGTAGAGACCCAGTACTTC
>TRBJ2-5|TRBV5-8|NA|NA
CASSGRTGMGETQYF
TGTGCCAGCAGCGGTCGGACTGGGATGGGGGAGACCCAGTACTTC
>TRBJ1-2|TRBV7-3|NA|NA
CASTFGGGYGDTF
TGTGCCAGCACCTTTGGGGGAGGCTATGGCGACACCTTC
>TRBJ1-2|TRBV7-9|few|NA
CASSIGQYGYTF
TGTGCCAGCAGCATAGGACAGTATGGCTACACCTTC
>TRBJ2-7|TRBV3-1|many|TRBD2
CASSQELAGAYEQYF
TGTGCCAGCAGCCAAGAGCTAGCGGGAGCCTACGAGCAGTACTTC
>TRBJ2-1|TRBV12-3/TRBV12-4|NA|NA
CASRGPAYNEQFF
TGTGCCAGCCGGGGTCCGGCCTACAATGAGCAGTTCTTC
>TRBJ2-1|TRBV7-9|many|TRBD2
CASSSGLAEGHEQFF
TGTGCCAGCAGCTCCGGACTAGCTGAGGGACATGAGCAGTTCTTC
>TRBJ1-1|TRBV20-1|NA|NA
CSGNRVGGTEAFF
TGCAGTGGTAACAGGGTTGGTGGGACTGAAGCTTTCTTT
>TRBJ2-7|TRBV20-1|NA|NA
CSARPRGPGYYEQYF
TGCAGTGCTAGACCCCGAGGCCCAGGCTACTACGAGCAGTACTTC
>TRBJ1-4|TRBV6-2/TRBV6-3|few|TRBD1
CASSYRPGGAAEKLFF
TGTGCCAGCAGTTATCGTCCAGGGGGCGCGGCAGAAAAACTGTTTTTT
>TRBJ2-3|TRBV10-1|NA|TRBD1
CASSKLGGKDTQYF
TGCGCCAGCAGCAAGTTAGGGGGCAAAGATACGCAGTATTTT
>TRBJ2-5|TRBV6-5|NA|NA
CASSPWTDQETQYF
TGTGCCAGCAGCCCCTGGACAGACCAAGAGACCCAGTACTTC
>TRBJ1-2|TRBV5-1|NA|NA
CASSLDPSYGYTF
TGCGCCAGCAGCTTGGATCCGTCCTATGGCTACACCTTC
>TRBJ2-3|TRBV27|NA|NA
CASKLLLAADTQYF
TGTGCCAGCAAACTCCTCCTGGCTGCAGATACGCAGTATTTT
>TRBJ2-1|TRBV29-1|NA|NA
CSVESGAGYNEQFF
TGCAGCGTTGAGTCGGGGGCGGGCTACAATGAGCAGTTCTTC
>TRBJ1-5|TRBV20-1|NA|NA
CGARVRQSNQPQHF
TGCGGTGCTAGAGTTAGGCAGAGCAATCAGCCCCAGCATTTT
>TRBJ2-7|TRBV20-1|NA|NA
CSARVWAGEQYF
TGCAGTGCTAGAGTGTGGGCAGGCGAGCAGTACTTC
>TRBJ2-1|TRBV15|NA|NA
CATSKLRDTDNGQFF
TGTGCCACCAGCAAACTCCGGGACACGGACAATGGGCAGTTCTTC
>TRBJ2-6|TRBV25-1|NA|NA
CASSEWGAGANVLTF
TGTGCCAGCAGTGAATGGGGGGCTGGGGCCAACGTCCTGACTTTC
>TRBJ2-5|TRBV28|few|TRBD1
CASSLTGTVETQYF
TGTGCCAGCAGTTTAACCGGGACAGTGGAGACCCAGTACTTC
>TRBJ2-5|TRBV6-1|few|NA
CASSEPGLGETQYF
TGTGCCAGCAGTGAGCCGGGACTTGGGGAGACCCAGTACTTC
>TRBJ2-3|TRBV7-3|NA|NA
CASSLRQGSTDTQYF
TGTGCCAGCAGCTTAAGGCAGGGCTCCACAGATACGCAGTATTTT
>TRBJ2-1|TRBV6-2/TRBV6-3|many|NA
CASSSRERNEQFF
TGTGCCAGCAGTTCACGGGAGCGCAATGAGCAGTTCTTC
>TRBJ1-1|TRBV20-1|many|NA
CSAGRGAGTEAFF
TGCAGTGCAGGCCGGGGGGCGGGCACTGAAGCTTTCTTT
>TRBJ2-3|TRBV20-1|few|NA
CSARDRENRADTQYF
TGCAGTGCTAGAGATAGGGAGAATAGGGCAGATACGCAGTATTTT